The rows below give T cell receptor beta chains drawn from one sample of a study of blood T cells in healthy people across ages. TCRdb reprocessed the 5' RACE reads with MiXCR, giving one entry per CDR3 protein. This table has roughly 650,000 distinct CDR3 sequences, roughly 32% appearing once. The sequencing sample was made of blood. Every receptor here comes from a woman older than 75 in good health. Each CDR3 is given with its conserved first and last residue. A D gene is named only where the DNA matches it firmly. A clone size is listed for some rows: how often the clone was seen (once, few, many), or a class if it is expanded.

TRBJ2-2	TRBD2	-	TRBV12-3/TRBV12-4	CASSYRGGGVHTRELFF	TGTGCCAGCAGTTATCGTGGCGGGGGGGTCCACACCCGGGAGCTGTTTTTT
TRBJ1-3	-	-	TRBV7-9	CASSPGTTGNTIYF	TGTGCCAGCAGCCCCGGGACAACTGGAAACACCATATATTTT
TRBJ1-2	-	many	TRBV7-2	CASSRRVDHGYTF	TGTGCCAGCAGCCGTAGGGTCGACCACGGCTACACCTTC
TRBJ2-7	-	-	TRBV7-9	CASSAPGRTTYEQYF	TGTGCCAGCAGCGCTCCGGGACGCACGACCTACGAGCAGTACTTC
TRBJ1-2	TRBD1	many	TRBV6-6	CASSRDRDYGYTF	TGCGCCAGCAGCCGGGACAGGGACTATGGCTACACCTTC
TRBJ2-4	-	-	TRBV4-1	CASSQGSSFLVEGNIQYF	TGCGCCAGCAGCCAAGGATCGTCCTTTTTAGTCGAGGGGAACATTCAGTACTTC
TRBJ1-5	-	few	TRBV5-6	CASSLGTFHQPQHF	TGTGCCAGCAGCTTGGGAACCTTCCATCAGCCCCAGCATTTT
TRBJ1-1	TRBD1	-	TRBV20-1	CSARDETGSNEAFF	TGCAGTGCTAGAGATGAGACAGGGAGCAATGAAGCTTTCTTT
TRBJ2-1	TRBD2	-	TRBV20-1	CSASPRLAGKQETRFF	TGCAGTGCTAGCCCCAGACTAGCGGGGAAACAAGAGACCCGGTTCTTC
TRBJ2-7	-	-	TRBV10-1	CASSGRLEQYF	TGCGCCAGCAGTGGACGACTTGAGCAGTACTTC
TRBJ2-1	TRBD2	-	TRBV11-2	CASRIAGGYGNEQFF	TGTGCCAGCAGAATAGCGGGGGGTTACGGCAATGAGCAGTTCTTC
TRBJ2-3	-	-	TRBV6-1	CASSEETKGTQYF	TGTGCCAGCAGTGAAGAGACGAAGGGTACGCAGTATTTT
TRBJ2-7	TRBD1	-	TRBV5-1	CAGSLEGQGFEQYF	TGCGCCGGCAGCCTAGAAGGACAGGGGTTCGAGCAGTACTTC
TRBJ2-3	TRBD1	many	TRBV24-1	CATSDPRDSIADTQYF	TGTGCCACCAGTGACCCACGGGACAGTATCGCAGATACGCAGTATTTT
TRBJ2-1	-	-	TRBV19	CASRTATGLYNEQFF	TGTGCCAGTAGGACCGCGACAGGACTTTACAATGAGCAGTTCTTC
TRBJ2-6	TRBD1	many	TRBV9	CASSEDRAGANVLTF	TGTGCCAGCAGCGAGGACAGGGCTGGGGCCAACGTCCTGACTTTC
TRBJ2-5	TRBD1	-	TRBV7-2	CASSLWGTGTETQYF	TGTGCCAGCAGCTTGTGGGGGACAGGGACGGAGACCCAGTACTTC
TRBJ1-3	-	-	TRBV6-1	CASSEGPDPGNTIYF	TGTGCCAGCAGTGAAGGGCCCGATCCTGGAAACACCATATATTTT
TRBJ2-7	-	-	TRBV7-2	CASSPQGFQQYF	TGTGCCAGCAGCCCACAGGGTTTTCAGCAGTACTTC
TRBJ1-4	TRBD1	many	TRBV6-5	CASSYLGQGGEKLFF	TGTGCCAGCAGTTACCTCGGACAGGGCGGGGAAAAACTGTTTTTT
TRBJ2-7	-	-	TRBV6-1	CASSGTGRLLYEQYF	TGTGCCAGCAGTGGAACAGGGAGGCTGCTATACGAGCAGTACTTC
TRBJ2-5	TRBD2	-	TRBV20-1	CSAAASGIYNEQYF	TGCAGTGCAGCCGCTAGCGGGATTTACAATGAGCAGTACTTC
TRBJ1-6	-	many	TRBV7-9	CASSPLIFGSPLHF	TGTGCCAGCAGCCCCCTGATTTTTGGGTCACCCCTCCACTTT
TRBJ2-1	-	many	TRBV19	CASSITDSYNEQFF	TGTGCCAGTAGTATTACGGACAGCTACAATGAGCAGTTCTTC
TRBJ1-1	-	few	TRBV25-1	CASSGPGGKMNTEAFF	TGTGCCAGCAGCGGTCCTGGGGGAAAAATGAACACTGAAGCTTTCTTT
TRBJ1-1	-	-	TRBV9	CASSWASDTEAFF	TGTGCCAGCAGCTGGGCATCGGACACTGAAGCTTTCTTT
TRBJ2-7	TRBD1	many	TRBV6-5	CASSDRGRNEQYF	TGTGCCAGCAGTGACAGGGGGCGGAACGAGCAGTACTTC
TRBJ2-3	TRBD1	-	TRBV7-8	CASSWDRAADTQYF	TGTGCCAGCAGCTGGGACAGGGCCGCAGATACGCAGTATTTT
TRBJ2-1	-	many	TRBV20-1	CSARVISNEQFF	TGCAGTGCTAGAGTTATCAGCAATGAGCAGTTCTTC
TRBJ2-5	TRBD1	many	TRBV29-1	CSVAGGEGTQYF	TGCAGCGTTGCAGGGGGCGAGGGGACCCAGTACTTC
TRBJ2-1	-	many	TRBV27	CASSLSPQDSFEFF	TGTGCCAGCAGTTTATCTCCACAGGACTCTTTTGAGTTCTTC
TRBJ2-5	TRBD2	few	TRBV27	CASSYGTSGGTTRETQYF	TGTGCCAGCAGTTACGGGACTAGCGGGGGGACCACTCGAGAGACCCAGTACTTC
TRBJ1-5	TRBD1	few	TRBV2	CASSEAGQGGNQPQHF	TGTGCCAGCAGTGAAGCAGGACAGGGGGGCAATCAGCCCCAGCATTTT
TRBJ1-1	-	-	TRBV7-9	CASSAIFRGMNTEAFF	TGTGCCAGCAGCGCGATATTCCGGGGGATGAACACTGAAGCTTTCTTT
TRBJ2-3	-	-	TRBV11-2	CASSLGLEDTQYF	TGTGCCAGCAGCTTAGGATTAGAAGATACGCAGTATTTT
TRBJ2-3	-	-	TRBV5-1	CASSLGGQSDTQYF	TGCGCCAGCAGCTTGGGCGGACAGTCAGATACGCAGTATTTT
TRBJ1-2	-	once	TRBV7-9	CASSFPYDRNYGYTF	TGTGCCAGCAGCTTCCCTTACGACAGGAACTATGGCTACACCTTC
TRBJ1-2	TRBD1	-	TRBV4-1	CASSQPRQGNGYTF	TGCGCCAGCAGCCAGCCCAGACAGGGGAATGGCTACACCTTC
TRBJ1-2	TRBD1	few	TRBV7-9	CASSLDRDRDYGYTF	TGTGCCAGCAGCTTAGACCGGGACAGGGACTATGGCTACACCTTC
TRBJ1-1	-	few	TRBV7-3	CASSLRGATGRTEAFF	TGTGCCAGCAGCTTAAGAGGGGCAACAGGGAGGACTGAAGCTTTCTTT